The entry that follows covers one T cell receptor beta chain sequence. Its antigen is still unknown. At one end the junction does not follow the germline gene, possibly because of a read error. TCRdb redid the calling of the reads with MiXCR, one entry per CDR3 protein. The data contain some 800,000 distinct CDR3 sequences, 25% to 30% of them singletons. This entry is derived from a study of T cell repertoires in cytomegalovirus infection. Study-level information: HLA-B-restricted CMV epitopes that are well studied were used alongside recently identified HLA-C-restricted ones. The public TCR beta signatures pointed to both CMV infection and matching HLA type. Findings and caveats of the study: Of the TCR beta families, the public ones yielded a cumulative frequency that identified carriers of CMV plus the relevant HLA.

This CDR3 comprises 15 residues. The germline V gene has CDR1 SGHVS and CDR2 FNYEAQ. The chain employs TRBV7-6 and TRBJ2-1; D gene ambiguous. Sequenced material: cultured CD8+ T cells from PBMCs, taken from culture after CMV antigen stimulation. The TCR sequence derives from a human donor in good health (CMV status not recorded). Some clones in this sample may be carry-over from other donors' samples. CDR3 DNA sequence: TGTGTCAGCAGCTTAGACCCCAGCTACGTTAATGAGCAGTTCTTC. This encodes CVSSLDPSYVNEQFF.